This TCR beta chain comes out of a study of cytomegalovirus exposure and HLA in healthy donors. With 60 Vbeta and 13 Jbeta primers, the PCR was carried out. The repertoire was sequenced with immunoSEQ multiplex PCR; TCRdb's copy has only in-frame clones and lacks some. The sample carries about 260,000 clones, under 80% recorded once. The CDR3 runs to 12 residues. CDR1 and CDR2 from the germline V gene are SGHAT and FQDESV (reference sequence). V was shortened by 2 bases and J by 5 bases, with 6 bases between the two germline ends. Sequencing input: PBMCs. The chain joins TRBV11-1 to TRBJ1-1; D is unclear. The clonotype originates from a female donor in good health and CMV-seronegative. The CDR3: CASSLTGTEAFF. CDR3 nucleotides: TGTGCCAGCAGCTTAACGGGGACTGAAGCTTTCTTT.